The 24 T cell receptor beta chains below come from one sample, sequenced in a study of identifying expanded T cells in peripheral blood. Produced via immunoSEQ multiplex PCR; TCRdb's table is partial and in-frame only. This sample has 100,000 to 110,000 clones; 88% occur once, and the top ten carry approximately 5.7%. The sequenced sample was blood. The receptors stem from a person aged 18 to 70 in good health.

This chain links TRBV10-3 with TRBJ1-6, with D unresolved. The CDR3 spans 17 residues. Germline-derived CDR1 and CDR2 are ENHRY and SYGVKD. Trimming left V 3 bases short and J 3 bases short, with 15 bases between. The CDR3 region is CAISDSRRLNYNSPLHF. CDR3 DNA sequence: TGTGCCATCAGTGACTCCAGGAGACTTAACTATAATTCACCCCTCCACTTT.

The chain has TRBV6-6 and TRBJ1-2; D ambiguous. Trimming shortened V by 8 bases and J by 3 bases, and 10 bases separated the two germline ends. The CDR3 contains 12 residues. Per germline, CDR1 MNHNY and CDR2 SVGAGI (reference sequence). CDR3 DNA: TGTGCCAGCTTATCGAGGGACTATGGCTACACCTTC. Translated, it gives CASLSRDYGYTF.

This chain uses TRBV19 with TRBJ1-2; D might be TRBD1 (5 bases). V was trimmed by 7 bases and J by 4 bases, leaving 19 bases between them. Germline values: CDR1 LNHDA, CDR2 SQIVND (reference sequence). The length of the CDR3 is 15 residues. CDR3 in DNA: TGTGCCAGTAATCGCGTGGCCAGGGAGGGCTATGGCTACACCTTC. Translation: CASNRVAREGYGYTF.

This chain connects TRBV18 to TRBJ1-1; D gene ambiguous. The germline gives CDR1 KGHSH, CDR2 LQKENI. V was shortened by 2 bases and J by 1 base, with 14 bases between the two germline ends. CDR3 length: 16 residues. The CDR3 coding sequence is TGTGCCAGCTCACCAGTTTTAGCGTTGGGGAACACTGAAGCTTTCTTT. Its translation is CASSPVLALGNTEAFF.

J is TRBJ2-3 and V is TRBV5-6, with 8 bases that match TRBD1. V was clipped by 2 bases and J by 1 base; unmatched bases: 12. Germline assignment: CDR1 SGHDT and CDR2 YYEEEE. The length of the CDR3 is 18 residues. CDR3 amino acids: CASSFFKTGTGGTDTQYF. The DNA for the CDR3 is TGTGCCAGCAGCTTCTTTAAAACCGGGACAGGAGGCACAGATACGCAGTATTTT.

V usage is TRBV18 and J usage is TRBJ1-4; 10 bases match TRBD1. CDR1 is KGHSH and CDR2 is LQKENI in the germline V gene. V shed 4 bases, J shed 8 bases, and the junction held 13 bases outside the gene matches. This CDR3 is 17 amino acids long. The DNA for the CDR3 is TGTGCCAGCTCACGAACCGGGACAGGGGCACTCGGGGAAAAACTGTTTTTT. This encodes CASSRTGTGALGEKLFF. The complete variable domain, with remaining parts taken from reference TRBV18 and TRBJ1-4, reads NAGVMQNPRHLVRRRGQEARLRCSPMKGHSHVYWYRQLPEEGLKFMVYLQKENIIDESGMPKERFSAEFPKEGPSILRIQQVVRGDSAAYFCASSRTGTGALGEKLFFGSGTQLSVL.

The CDR3 sequence is CASSLGSEQYF. The CDR3 bases are TGTGCCAGCAGCTTAGGTTCTGAGCAGTACTTC. J is TRBJ2-7 and V is TRBV13; D call uncertain. Per the germline V gene, CDR1 is PRHDT and CDR2 is FYEKMQ (reference sequence). This CDR3 has 11 residues. Trimming stripped 0 bases from V and 7 bases from J, with 4 bases between.

V is TRBV6-4 and J is TRBJ2-1; D remains unclear. CDR3 length: 13 amino acids. V lost 0 bases and J lost 6, with 6 bases in between. CDR1 is MRHNA and CDR2 is SNTAGT in the germline V gene. The CDR3 here is CASSDSPGNEQFF. Written as DNA, the CDR3 is TGTGCCAGCAGTGACTCCCCGGGCAATGAGCAGTTCTTC.

V is TRBV4-3 and J is TRBJ2-7; D is uncertain. The CDR3 loop spans 14 amino acids. V lost 1 base and J lost 6, with 13 bases in between. CDR1 and CDR2 (germline): LGHNA, YSLEER. In nucleotides, the CDR3 is TGCGCCAGCAGCCAAGGCCCCTCTAGTGGCGAGCAGTACTTC. Encoded protein: CASSQGPSSGEQYF.

The chain carries TRBV6-5 and TRBJ1-1; D possibly corresponds to TRBD1 (5 bases). CDR1 MNHEY and CDR2 SVGAGI come from the germline V gene. V shed 7 bases and J shed 1 base, with 13 bases lying between them. The CDR3 runs to 14 residues. CDR3 in DNA: TGTGCCAGCAAGCCGGGACTAGGGAACACTGAAGCTTTCTTT. It codes for CASKPGLGNTEAFF.

The rearrangement joins TRBV19 to TRBJ2-2; 7 bases are a match to TRBD2. Germline values: CDR1 LNHDA, CDR2 SQIVND (reference sequence). The CDR3 spans 17 residues. Trimming removed 5 bases from V and 3 bases from J; junction bases left unmatched: 12. This chain's CDR3 is CASSRGRWSSDTGELFF. For the CDR3, the DNA is TGTGCCAGTAGTCGCGGGAGATGGTCGTCGGACACCGGGGAGCTGTTTTTT.

The gene calls are TRBV5-1 and TRBJ1-2; 8 positions agree with TRBD1. Germline loops: CDR1 SGHRS, CDR2 YFSETQ. This CDR3 is built from 14 residues. Trimming took 8 bases from V and 4 from J; bases not matched to a gene: 10. The DNA of the CDR3 is TGCGCCAGTCTTGACAGGGGCAGCGGCTATGGCTACACCTTC. This translates into CASLDRGSGYGYTF.

The genes are TRBV18 and TRBJ1-5; TRBD1 aligns across 9 bases. V shed 3 bases, J shed 5 bases, and the junction held 5 bases outside the gene matches. The CDR3 contains 15 residues. From germline, CDR1 is KGHSH and CDR2 LQKENI. CDR3 residues: CASSPGDREDQPQHF. CDR3 DNA sequence: TGTGCCAGCTCACCGGGGGACAGGGAAGATCAGCCCCAGCATTTT.

The rearrangement uses TRBV4-1 and TRBJ2-3, with TRBD2 as a possible D gene (6 bases). Germline assignment: CDR1 MGHRA and CDR2 YSYEKL. Between the trimmed V and J ends, which lost 1 base and 3 bases, there was a span of 14 bases. This CDR3 contains 16 residues. CDR3 sequence: CASSQVPGGGTDTQYF. The DNA of the CDR3 is TGCGCCAGCAGCCAAGTACCCGGGGGAGGAACAGATACGCAGTATTTT.

The gene calls are TRBV5-1 and TRBJ1-1; TRBD1 matches at 12 bases. CDR1 and CDR2 (germline): SGHRS, YFSETQ. The CDR3 is made up of 16 amino acids. The trim removed 4 bases at V and 1 base at J, leaving 5 bases unmatched. The CDR3 DNA is TGCGCCAGCAGCGTGGGACAGGGGGCCGGGAACACTGAAGCTTTCTTT. It codes for CASSVGQGAGNTEAFF.

This sequence joins TRBV5-4 and TRBJ2-5, with 13 bases lining up with TRBD2. CDR1 and CDR2 from the germline V gene are SGHNT and YYREEE (reference sequence). Trimming cost V 0 bases and J 4 bases; bases outside gene matches: 6. The CDR3 sequence is 17 residues long. The chain's CDR3 is CASSLGGLAGVGETQYF. The CDR3 nucleotides are TGTGCCAGCAGCTTGGGTGGACTAGCGGGAGTGGGAGAGACCCAGTACTTC. Filled out from reference TRBV5-4 and TRBJ2-5, the complete variable domain reads ETGVTQSPTHLIKTRGQQVTLRCSSQSGHNTVSWYQQALGQGPQFIFQYYREEENGRGNFPPRFSGLQFPNYSSELNVNALELDDSALYLCASSLGGLAGVGETQYFGPGTRLLVL.

V and J are TRBV4-2 and TRBJ2-3, with D perhaps TRBD1 or TRBD2 (5 bases each). CDR1 and CDR2 (germline): LGHNA, YNFKEQ. V was shortened by 3 bases and J by 5 bases, with 21 bases between the two germline ends. This CDR3 is 17 amino acids long. The CDR3 sequence: CASSHYHRDLGGDTQYF. The DNA for the CDR3 is TGTGCCAGCAGCCATTACCACCGGGACCTTGGTGGAGATACGCAGTATTTT.

The chain has TRBV30 and TRBJ1-2; D uncertain. From germline, CDR1 is GTSNPN and CDR2 SVGIG (reference sequence). The CDR3 loop spans 13 amino acids. Trimming cost V 0 bases and J 6 bases, with 11 bases left between them. Here the CDR3 reads CAWSVKGGDGYTF. The CDR3 nucleotides read TGTGCCTGGAGTGTAAAGGGTGGAGATGGCTACACCTTC.

The chain recombines TRBV10-3 with TRBJ2-2; 7 bases are a match to TRBD1. V shed 6 bases and J 0 bases; nucleotides not matched to a gene: 1. This CDR3 is 14 amino acids long. Germline V CDR1 and CDR2: ENHRY, SYGVKD. CDR3 in amino acids: CAIRTGANTGELFF. As DNA, the CDR3 is TGTGCCATCAGAACAGGGGCGAACACCGGGGAGCTGTTTTTT.

This clone occurred once. The genes are TRBV5-1 and TRBJ2-7; 9 positions agree with TRBD1. Germline values: CDR1 SGHRS, CDR2 YFSETQ. V gave up 4 bases and J gave up 7 bases; unmatched junction bases: 9. The CDR3 consists of 14 residues. CDR3: CASSRGQGDQEQYF. DNA for the CDR3: TGCGCCAGCAGCCGGGGACAGGGAGACCAAGAGCAGTACTTC.

The rearrangement uses TRBV18 and TRBJ2-6, with D perhaps matching TRBD1 or TRBD2 (5 bases each). With 10 bases removed from V and 1 base from J, the gap between germline ends came to 17 bases. This CDR3 region has 16 residues. The germline CDR1 and CDR2 sequences are KGHSH and LQKENI. CDR3 coding DNA: TGTGCCACCTCGGGGCGCCCCCAATCTGGGGCCAACGTCCTGACTTTC. Amino acid sequence: CATSGRPQSGANVLTF. Looking up the rest from reference TRBV18 and TRBJ2-6 gives the full variable domain: NAGVMQNPRHLVRRRGQEARLRCSPMKGHSHVYWYRQLPEEGLKFMVYLQKENIIDESGMPKERFSAEFPKEGPSILRIQQVVRGDSAAYFCATSGRPQSGANVLTFGAGSRLTVL.

V is TRBV25-1 and J is TRBJ2-2, with a possible D match to TRBD1 (5 bases). This CDR3 has 15 amino acids. V lost 5 bases and J lost 0, with 10 bases in between. Germline CDR1 and CDR2: MGHDK and SYGVNS. Here the CDR3 DNA reads TGTGCCAGCAGTCAGGGAATTTCGAACACCGGGGAGCTGTTTTTT. Protein: CASSQGISNTGELFF.

The chain employs TRBV4-3 and TRBJ2-1; D call uncertain. Germline CDR1 and CDR2: LGHNA and YSLEER. The V and J ends lost 1 base and 10 bases respectively, with 5 bases between them. CDR3 length: 11 amino acids. As DNA, the CDR3 is TGCGCCAGCAGCCAAGGGGCCGAGCAGTTCTTC. Translating gives CASSQGAEQFF.

This clone was counted a few times. The rearrangement links TRBV6-1 to TRBJ1-5; possible D gene TRBD1, 5 bases. Germline loops: CDR1 MNHNS, CDR2 SASEGT. This CDR3 region has 15 residues. The V end lost 0 bases, the J end lost 5 bases, and 11 bases lay between the germline ends. CDR3 residues: CASSEAVTDDQPQHF. The CDR3 nucleotides read TGTGCCAGCAGTGAAGCGGTGACAGACGATCAGCCCCAGCATTTT.